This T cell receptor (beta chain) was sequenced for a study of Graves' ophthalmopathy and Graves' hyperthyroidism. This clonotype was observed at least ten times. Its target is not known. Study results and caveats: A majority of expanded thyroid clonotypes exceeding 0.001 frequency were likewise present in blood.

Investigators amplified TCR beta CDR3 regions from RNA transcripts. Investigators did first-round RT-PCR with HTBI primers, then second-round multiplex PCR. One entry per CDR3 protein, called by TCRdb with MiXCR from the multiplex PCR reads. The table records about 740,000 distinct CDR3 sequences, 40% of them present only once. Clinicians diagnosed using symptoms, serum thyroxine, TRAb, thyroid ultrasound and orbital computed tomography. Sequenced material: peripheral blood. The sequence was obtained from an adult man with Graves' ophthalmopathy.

The CDR3 reads CASSLAGQGLYEQYF. CDR3 coding DNA: TGTGCCAGCAGCTTAGCTGGCCAGGGGCTGTACGAGCAGTACTTC. The rearrangement links TRBV7-2 to TRBJ2-7; TRBD1 might be the D (6 bases). The CDR3 covers 15 residues. The V and J ends lost 0 bases and 4 bases respectively, with 13 bases between them. The germline V gene has CDR1 SGHTA and CDR2 FQGNSA.